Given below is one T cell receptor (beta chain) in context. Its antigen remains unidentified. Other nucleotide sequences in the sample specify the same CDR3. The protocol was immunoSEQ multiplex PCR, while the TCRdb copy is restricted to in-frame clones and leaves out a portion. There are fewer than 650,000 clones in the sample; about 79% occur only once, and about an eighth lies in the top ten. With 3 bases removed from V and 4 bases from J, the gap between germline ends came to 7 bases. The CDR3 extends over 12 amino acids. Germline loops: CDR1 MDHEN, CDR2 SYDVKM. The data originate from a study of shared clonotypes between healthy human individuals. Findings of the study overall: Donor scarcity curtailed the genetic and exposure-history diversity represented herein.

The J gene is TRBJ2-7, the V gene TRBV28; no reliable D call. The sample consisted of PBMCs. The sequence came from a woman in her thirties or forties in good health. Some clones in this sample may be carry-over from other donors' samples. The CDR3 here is CASSFSLYEQYF. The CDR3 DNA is TGTGCCAGCAGTTTTAGTCTTTACGAGCAGTACTTC.